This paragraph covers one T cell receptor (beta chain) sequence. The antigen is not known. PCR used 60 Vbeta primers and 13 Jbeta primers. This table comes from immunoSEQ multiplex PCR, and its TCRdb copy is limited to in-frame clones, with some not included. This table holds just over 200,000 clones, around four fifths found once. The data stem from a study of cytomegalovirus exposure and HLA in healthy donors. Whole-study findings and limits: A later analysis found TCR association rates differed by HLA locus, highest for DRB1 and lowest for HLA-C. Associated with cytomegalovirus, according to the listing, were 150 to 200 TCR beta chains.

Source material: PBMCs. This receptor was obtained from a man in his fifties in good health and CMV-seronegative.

The CDR3 reads CAWSTPTGRNEKLFF. The CDR3, as DNA: TGTGCCTGGAGTACCCCGACAGGGAGGAATGAAAAACTGTTTTTT. The V call is TRBV30, the J call TRBJ1-4; 7 nucleotides match TRBD1. This CDR3 is 15 amino acids long. Trimming at V came to 2 bases and at J to 5 bases, leaving 8 bases not matched to a gene. Per germline, CDR1 GTSNPN and CDR2 SVGIG (reference sequence). The full variable domain, its missing parts supplied by reference TRBV30 and TRBJ1-4, is SQTIHQWPATLVQPVGSPLSLECTVEGTSNPNLYWYRQAAGRGLQLLFYSVGIGQISSEVPQNLSASRPQDRQFILSSKKLLLSDSGFYLCAWSTPTGRNEKLFFGSGTQLSVL.